The 10 T cell receptor beta chains below come from one sample, sequenced in a study of CD8 T cells in ankylosing spondylitis. TCRdb re-called the 5' RACE reads through MiXCR, storing one row per CDR3 protein. Among about 160,000 distinct CDR3 sequences listed, around a tenth were seen once. The source material was blood, either unsorted or a sorted T cell fraction (not recorded which). These receptors came from a female donor with ankylosing spondylitis or in good health (not recorded which).

Here the CDR3 reads CASSTGLLYEQYF. DNA for the CDR3: TGTGCCAGCAGCACAGGGCTCCTCTACGAGCAGTACTTC. This sequence joins TRBV4-2 and TRBJ2-7, with D perhaps matching TRBD1 (6 bases). This CDR3 has 13 amino acids. V was clipped by 5 bases and J by 3 bases, with 11 bases between them. From germline, CDR1 is LGHNA and CDR2 YNFKEQ.

The sample holds many counts of this clonotype. This sequence joins TRBV24-1 and TRBJ2-3, with 9 positions matching TRBD2. Germline CDR1 and CDR2: KGHDR and SFDVKD. This CDR3 region has 13 residues. The V gene end was trimmed by 4 bases and the J gene end by 6 bases; junction bases not matched to a gene: 1. The CDR3, as DNA: TGTGCCACCAGTGAGGGACTAGCCGATACGCAGTATTTT. Its protein is CATSEGLADTQYF.

This clonotype was found many times. The J gene is TRBJ2-1, the V gene TRBV7-2; perhaps TRBD2 as D (6 bases). This CDR3 is built from 11 residues. Germline CDR1 and CDR2: SGHTA and FQGNSA. With 2 bases removed from V and 12 bases from J, the gap between germline ends came to 8 bases. The CDR3 here is CASSLRTMQFF. The DNA of the CDR3 is TGTGCCAGCAGCTTAAGGACTATGCAGTTCTTC.

This clonotype was detected a few times. This chain joins TRBV6-2 or TRBV6-3 and TRBJ2-7, with TRBD2 as a possible D gene (6 bases). CDR3 length: 13 amino acids. Looked up from germline, CDR1 is MNHEY and CDR2 is SVGEGT. With 2 bases removed from V and 6 bases from J, the gap between germline ends came to 11 bases. This CDR3 reads CASSYPPAGEQYF. The CDR3 bases are TGTGCCAGCAGTTACCCCCCAGCGGGCGAGCAGTACTTC.

The V gene is TRBV13, the J gene TRBJ2-5, with no clear D. This CDR3 is 16 amino acids long. V gave up 5 bases and J gave up 3 bases, with 19 bases separating them. Germline CDR1 and CDR2: PRHDT and FYEKMQ (reference sequence). For the CDR3, the DNA is TGTGCCAGCAGCCCGATGTCGTCCTTAAGGGAAGAGACCCAGTACTTC. As protein: CASSPMSSLREETQYF.

This clonotype was recorded a few times. The chain employs TRBV5-1 and TRBJ1-1; maybe TRBD1 (5 bases). CDR3 length: 15 residues. V lost 1 base and J lost 4, with 14 bases in between. Germline loops: CDR1 SGHRS, CDR2 YFSETQ. CDR3 amino acids: CASSLWVGEGTEAFF. In DNA, the CDR3 is TGCGCCAGCAGCTTGTGGGTAGGGGAAGGCACTGAAGCTTTCTTT.

The chain recombines TRBV7-9 with TRBJ1-5; TRBD1 agrees at 9 bases. V dropped 5 bases and J dropped 0; count of bases not matched to a gene: 2. Germline V gene sequence: CDR1 SEHNR, CDR2 FQNEAQ (reference sequence). CDR3 length: 15 residues. In nucleotides, the CDR3 is TGTGCCAGCAGCGGGACAGGGAATAGCAATCAGCCCCAGCATTTT. Its protein is CASSGTGNSNQPQHF.

The chain joins TRBV4-3 to TRBJ2-3; D call uncertain. Deletions cut 1 base from V and 3 bases from J, with 11 bases between. Per germline, CDR1 LGHNA and CDR2 YSLEER. This CDR3 is built from 15 residues. CDR3 nucleotides: TGCGCCAGCAGCCAAGTTAACGCGCGGACAGATACGCAGTATTTT. Translated, it gives CASSQVNARTDTQYF.

The chain uses TRBV27 and TRBJ2-1; weak D call: TRBD1 (5 bases). Germline CDR1 MNHEY, CDR2 SMNVEV (reference sequence). This CDR3 region has 15 residues. The V end lost 4 bases, the J end lost 2 bases, and 12 bases lay between the germline ends. CDR3 DNA sequence: TGTGCCAGCAGTTCTAGACAGTCTACCTACAATGAGCAGTTCTTC. Translation: CASSSRQSTYNEQFF.

This clonotype was counted many times. The genes are TRBV12-3 or TRBV12-4 and TRBJ1-1; D gene ambiguous. Trimming removed 3 bases from V and 5 bases from J, with 10 bases in between. This CDR3 has 13 amino acids. The CDR3 DNA is TGTGCCAGCAGTTTCTATTCAGAGACTGAAGCTTTCTTT. Translation gives CASSFYSETEAFF.